This is a list of T cell receptor beta chains from one sample in a study of cytomegalovirus exposure and HLA in healthy donors. This table comes from immunoSEQ multiplex PCR, and its TCRdb copy is limited to in-frame clones, with some not included. The table has over 20,000 clones, about four fifths seen once. The sequenced material came from PBMCs. These receptors originate from a male donor in good health and CMV-seronegative. Both conserved end residues are trimmed from each CDR3. Clone size is stated in some rows and not others, as once, few, many or a class when expanded.

ASATSLRGTNEKLF few TRBJ1-4 TRBV12-5
ASSFGGTEAF - TRBJ1-1 TRBV5-6
ASSRKTSGTDTQY once TRBJ2-3 TRBV4-2
ASSWEPYVTSRGEQF - TRBJ2-1 TRBV5-1
ASSVGGGLAGSQDTQY - TRBJ2-3 TRBV9
ASSLRVNTGDAYEQY - TRBJ2-7 TRBV5-1
ASSSDIGRIYEQY - TRBJ2-7 TRBV7-2
ASSLFAGGQETQY - TRBJ2-5 TRBV7-2
ASSGGLAGAHRF few TRBJ2-1 TRBV19
ASSLGGSPPYEQY - TRBJ2-7 TRBV7-8
AISEQNFYEQY - TRBJ2-7 TRBV10-3
ASSVEGDGTDTQY - TRBJ2-3 TRBV6-1
ASSTATEGQDEKLF once TRBJ1-4 TRBV7-9
ASSFSTLNEQF once TRBJ2-1 TRBV27
ASSTGNQPQH - TRBJ1-5 TRBV2
ASGSGQGFSGELF few TRBJ2-2 TRBV6-5
ASSQNQGGGDSPLH few TRBJ1-6 TRBV4-3
ASRSSSRQGGTDTQY - TRBJ2-3 TRBV27
ASSDGTGGNEQF few TRBJ2-1 TRBV6-4
ASSWGLTYEQY - TRBJ2-7 TRBV27
ASTSVAGGTEAF - TRBJ1-1 TRBV5-1
ASSERGAYNEQF - TRBJ2-1 TRBV2
ASTGQATNYGYT few TRBJ1-2 TRBV6-5
ASSQGVGLEPGGELF once TRBJ2-2 TRBV4-3
ASSGRDRGLPGANVLT - TRBJ2-6 TRBV9
ASSLNRDLYNEQF once TRBJ2-1 TRBV28
ATVDDSNTEAF few TRBJ1-1 TRBV6-6
ASSLGGNRFEQF few TRBJ2-1 TRBV7-8
ASTEGLAGTDTQY - TRBJ2-3 TRBV19
AIKTSGLNTGELF - TRBJ2-2 TRBV28
ASSLGLAPYNEQF - TRBJ2-1 TRBV5-1
ASSFRSDRGGVETQY - TRBJ2-5 TRBV28
ASRGVENIQY - TRBJ2-4 TRBV5-1
ASSFASGGEHEQY - TRBJ2-7 TRBV7-2
ASSPVAGGPSYEQY - TRBJ2-7 TRBV18
ASSLGSPDTQY few TRBJ2-3 TRBV5-6
ASSRTSGGFYNEQF once TRBJ2-1 TRBV19
AKGQGYGYT - TRBJ1-2 TRBV2
ASSPSPGGGEQF - TRBJ2-1 TRBV9
ASSKGQLTNEKLF - TRBJ1-4 TRBV19
ASSVAGGQDTQY - TRBJ2-3 TRBV2
ASSIPSGTGGLEQY - TRBJ2-5 TRBV19
ASSQDHYGYT - TRBJ1-2 TRBV11-1
ASSGLAGAAYEQY - TRBJ2-7 TRBV9
AISDRGNYGYT - TRBJ1-2 TRBV28
SAGDRSWEQY - TRBJ2-7 TRBV29-1
ASSPRQDTEQY - - TRBV5-1
ASSQSMTGKVGNQPQH - TRBJ1-5 TRBV23-1
ASSRGGAVAKNIQY - TRBJ2-4 TRBV5-1
ASSDTSGSYNEQF once TRBJ2-1 TRBV6-4